A selection of T cell receptor beta chains follows, all from one sample in a study of T cells in pancreatic ductal adenocarcinoma. The table came from immunoSEQ multiplex PCR; TCRdb's copy has only in-frame clones and leaves some out. Of around 4,600 clones in the sample, 68% were seen once. Specimen: pancreatic tumor tissue. The receptor set was obtained from a human donor with pancreatic ductal adenocarcinoma. Each CDR3 is given with its conserved first and last residue. Each record gives: CDR3 DNA, CDR3 protein, J gene, V gene, clone size, D gene. The D gene is left open where the match is weak. Clone size is not always given. Where it is, it says once, few, many or a class for expanded clones.

cdr3_nt: TGTGCCAGCAGTTTCGCCGGGAATTCACCCCTCCACTTT
cdr3_aa: CASSFAGNSPLHF
j_call: TRBJ1-6
v_call: TRBV28
clone_size: few
d_call: NA

cdr3_nt: TGTGCCAGCAGGGGGGGCCTCTCCGGGGAAAAACTGTTTTTT
cdr3_aa: CASRGGLSGEKLFF
j_call: TRBJ1-4
v_call: TRBV6-1
clone_size: NA
d_call: NA

cdr3_nt: TGTGCCAGCCGTCGGGAGAAAAATCAGCCCCAGCATTTT
cdr3_aa: CASRREKNQPQHF
j_call: TRBJ1-5
v_call: TRBV6-5
clone_size: NA
d_call: NA

cdr3_nt: TGTGCCAGCAACACAGGTGGCTATGGCTACACCTTC
cdr3_aa: CASNTGGYGYTF
j_call: TRBJ1-2
v_call: TRBV28
clone_size: NA
d_call: NA

cdr3_nt: TGCGCCAGCAGCCTTGGACAGGAGGACACCGGGGAGCTGTTTTTT
cdr3_aa: CASSLGQEDTGELFF
j_call: TRBJ2-2
v_call: TRBV5-1
clone_size: NA
d_call: TRBD1

cdr3_nt: TGCAGCGTTGTTGTCCAGCAACCCTCTGGAAACACCATATATTTT
cdr3_aa: CSVVVQQPSGNTIYF
j_call: TRBJ1-3
v_call: TRBV29-1
clone_size: NA
d_call: NA

cdr3_nt: TGTGCCAGCAGCTTAGACCCGGGCCAGTATATTGAGCAGTACTTC
cdr3_aa: CASSLDPGQYIEQYF
j_call: TRBJ2-7
v_call: TRBV7-2
clone_size: NA
d_call: NA

cdr3_nt: TGTGCCAGCAGCTTAGTGGGTTTTGGAAACACCATATATTTT
cdr3_aa: CASSLVGFGNTIYF
j_call: TRBJ1-3
v_call: TRBV7-9
clone_size: once
d_call: NA

cdr3_nt: TGCGCCAGCAGCCAAGACCCGACAGGCACTTCGGGCTATGGCTACACCTTC
cdr3_aa: CASSQDPTGTSGYGYTF
j_call: TRBJ1-2
v_call: TRBV4-1
clone_size: NA
d_call: NA

cdr3_nt: TGTGCCAGCTCACCAGTAGAGGGGTCTCCCGGGGAGCTGTTTTTT
cdr3_aa: CASSPVEGSPGELFF
j_call: TRBJ2-2
v_call: TRBV18
clone_size: NA
d_call: NA

cdr3_nt: TGTGCCAGCAGCCAGCTAACTAGGGGAAGCTCCTACAATGAGCAGTTCTTC
cdr3_aa: CASSQLTRGSSYNEQFF
j_call: TRBJ2-1
v_call: TRBV14
clone_size: NA
d_call: NA

cdr3_nt: TGTGCCAGCAGCGTAGACCCCACTTCTGGGCAGACCCAGTACTTC
cdr3_aa: CASSVDPTSGQTQYF
j_call: TRBJ2-5
v_call: TRBV9
clone_size: NA
d_call: NA

cdr3_nt: TGTGCCAGCAGGCCGGGACAGGGGTTCACAGATACGCAGTATTTT
cdr3_aa: CASRPGQGFTDTQYF
j_call: TRBJ2-3
v_call: TRBV14
clone_size: once
d_call: TRBD1

cdr3_nt: TGTGCCAGCAGCTTAGGAGGGAACTATGGCTACACCTTC
cdr3_aa: CASSLGGNYGYTF
j_call: TRBJ1-2
v_call: TRBV4-2
clone_size: NA
d_call: NA

cdr3_nt: TGTGCCAGCAAAAGGACCCTGTACAGAGAGACCCAGTACTTC
cdr3_aa: CASKRTLYRETQYF
j_call: TRBJ2-5
v_call: TRBV6-6
clone_size: NA
d_call: NA

cdr3_nt: TGTGCCAGCAGCGTAGGGCCAGCGGGAGGGGACAATGAGCAGTTCTTC
cdr3_aa: CASSVGPAGGDNEQFF
j_call: TRBJ2-1
v_call: TRBV9
clone_size: NA
d_call: TRBD2

cdr3_nt: TGTGCCAGCAGTTTATCGTCCAGGGCTAACTATGGCTACACCTTC
cdr3_aa: CASSLSSRANYGYTF
j_call: TRBJ1-2
v_call: TRBV27
clone_size: few
d_call: NA

cdr3_nt: TGTGCCAGTAGACTTTCGGGTGGCACAGATACGCAGTATTTT
cdr3_aa: CASRLSGGTDTQYF
j_call: TRBJ2-3
v_call: TRBV19
clone_size: NA
d_call: NA

cdr3_nt: TGTGCCAGCAGCTCGGGGGGGAGCGGGAGGTTGAAAGAGACCCAGTACTTC
cdr3_aa: CASSSGGSGRLKETQYF
j_call: TRBJ2-5
v_call: TRBV7-8
clone_size: NA
d_call: TRBD2

cdr3_nt: TGTGCCAGCAGCCCCTTTAGCCTGGCAGGAGAGACCCAGTACTTC
cdr3_aa: CASSPFSLAGETQYF
j_call: TRBJ2-5
v_call: TRBV7-9
clone_size: few
d_call: NA

cdr3_nt: TGTGCCAGCAGCCTCCCACTAGCAACTCCGTCAGATACGCAGTATTTT
cdr3_aa: CASSLPLATPSDTQYF
j_call: TRBJ2-3
v_call: TRBV9
clone_size: NA
d_call: NA

cdr3_nt: TGTGCCAGCAGCTACAGGGGCTACGAGCAGTACTTC
cdr3_aa: CASSYRGYEQYF
j_call: TRBJ2-7
v_call: TRBV2
clone_size: NA
d_call: TRBD1

cdr3_nt: TGTGCCAGCAGCACGCTCCAAACCCAGCCCCAGCATTTT
cdr3_aa: CASSTLQTQPQHF
j_call: TRBJ1-5
v_call: TRBV27
clone_size: NA
d_call: NA

cdr3_nt: TGTGCCAGCAGCCTCTTGAGCGGGGGGGCGACAGATACGCAGTATTTT
cdr3_aa: CASSLLSGGATDTQYF
j_call: TRBJ2-3
v_call: TRBV4-2
clone_size: NA
d_call: TRBD2

cdr3_nt: TGTGCCAGCAGTGAAAGTTATAGCAATCAGCCCCAGCATTTT
cdr3_aa: CASSESYSNQPQHF
j_call: TRBJ1-5
v_call: TRBV2
clone_size: NA
d_call: NA

cdr3_nt: TGTGCCAGCAGTTTAACTATAGGGCTGGGACGGGTAAAAGAGACCCAGTACTTC
cdr3_aa: CASSLTIGLGRVKETQYF
j_call: TRBJ2-5
v_call: TRBV28
clone_size: NA
d_call: NA

cdr3_nt: TGCGCCAGCAGCTTGGTCGGGCGATCCTACGAGCAGTACTTC
cdr3_aa: CASSLVGRSYEQYF
j_call: TRBJ2-7
v_call: TRBV5-1
clone_size: NA
d_call: NA

cdr3_nt: TGCGCCAGCAGCCAAGAATTTCCACAAGAGACCCAGTACTTC
cdr3_aa: CASSQEFPQETQYF
j_call: TRBJ2-5
v_call: TRBV4-3
clone_size: NA
d_call: NA

cdr3_nt: TGTGCCAGCAGCTGGGACAGGGCCCCCGGGGAGCTGTTTTTT
cdr3_aa: CASSWDRAPGELFF
j_call: TRBJ2-2
v_call: TRBV7-9
clone_size: NA
d_call: TRBD1

cdr3_nt: TGTGCCATCAGCTCCCCGGGACAGGGGTGGTACGAGCAGTACTTC
cdr3_aa: CAISSPGQGWYEQYF
j_call: TRBJ2-7
v_call: TRBV10-3
clone_size: few
d_call: TRBD1

cdr3_nt: TGTGCCATCAGTGAGACTAGCTCCTACAATGAGCAGTTCTTC
cdr3_aa: CAISETSSYNEQFF
j_call: TRBJ2-1
v_call: TRBV10-3
clone_size: NA
d_call: NA

cdr3_nt: TGCGCCAGCAGCATGATGGACAGGGAAACCAATGAGCAGTTCTTC
cdr3_aa: CASSMMDRETNEQFF
j_call: TRBJ2-1
v_call: TRBV5-1
clone_size: NA
d_call: TRBD1

cdr3_nt: TGTGCCATCAGTGAAGGGGGGAGACTAGAAGAGACCCAGTACTTC
cdr3_aa: CAISEGGRLEETQYF
j_call: TRBJ2-5
v_call: TRBV10-3
clone_size: NA
d_call: NA

cdr3_nt: TGTGCCAGCAGCGTAGGTTCAAGGACAGGGGACCAAGAGACCCAGTACTTC
cdr3_aa: CASSVGSRTGDQETQYF
j_call: TRBJ2-5
v_call: TRBV9
clone_size: NA
d_call: TRBD1

cdr3_nt: TGTGCCAGCACTGACTACAATGAGCAGTTCTTC
cdr3_aa: CASTDYNEQFF
j_call: TRBJ2-1
v_call: TRBV2
clone_size: NA
d_call: NA

cdr3_nt: TGCGCCAGCAGCCCAGATATGAACACTGAAGCTTTCTTT
cdr3_aa: CASSPDMNTEAFF
j_call: TRBJ1-1
v_call: TRBV4-3
clone_size: hyperexpanded
d_call: NA

cdr3_nt: TGTGCCAGCAGCGCAAGGGGGCTGACCTACGAGCAGTACTTC
cdr3_aa: CASSARGLTYEQYF
j_call: TRBJ2-7
v_call: TRBV7-2
clone_size: once
d_call: TRBD1

cdr3_nt: TGCGCCAGCAGGGCATCGAGCTCTGGAAACACCATATATTTT
cdr3_aa: CASRASSSGNTIYF
j_call: TRBJ1-3
v_call: TRBV10-2
clone_size: once
d_call: NA

cdr3_nt: TGCGCCAGCAGCTCCGGGACAGGGGAGGCCGGGGAGCTGTTTTTT
cdr3_aa: CASSSGTGEAGELFF
j_call: TRBJ2-2
v_call: TRBV5-1
clone_size: NA
d_call: TRBD1

cdr3_nt: TGTGCCAGCAGTTTACAGACAGTTTATGGCTACACCTTC
cdr3_aa: CASSLQTVYGYTF
j_call: TRBJ1-2
v_call: TRBV28
clone_size: NA
d_call: NA

cdr3_nt: TGTGCCAGCAGGGTACAAGAGACCCAGTACTTC
cdr3_aa: CASRVQETQYF
j_call: TRBJ2-5
v_call: TRBV2
clone_size: NA
d_call: NA

cdr3_nt: TGTGCCAGCAGCTTGTTCATCCCAGGGTATACCGGGGAGCTGTTTTTT
cdr3_aa: CASSLFIPGYTGELFF
j_call: TRBJ2-2
v_call: TRBV5-4
clone_size: NA
d_call: NA

cdr3_nt: TGTGCCAGCAGAAAACAGGGGGCACGTTCACCCCTCCACTTT
cdr3_aa: CASRKQGARSPLHF
j_call: TRBJ1-6
v_call: TRBV6-5
clone_size: NA
d_call: TRBD1

cdr3_nt: TGTGCCAGCAGCAGTAGAGCGGGATCAACAGATACGCAGTATTTT
cdr3_aa: CASSSRAGSTDTQYF
j_call: TRBJ2-3
v_call: TRBV7-3
clone_size: NA
d_call: TRBD2

cdr3_nt: TGTGCCAGCAGTTTCGGGAGGGGGGGGGACACAGATACGCAGTATTTT
cdr3_aa: CASSFGRGGDTDTQYF
j_call: TRBJ2-3
v_call: TRBV27
clone_size: NA
d_call: TRBD2

cdr3_nt: TGTGCCTATCACGACCACTATGGCTACACCTTC
cdr3_aa: CAYHDHYGYTF
j_call: TRBJ1-2
v_call: TRBV28
clone_size: few
d_call: NA

cdr3_nt: TGTGCCAGCAGCCATAAGTGGGGGAATGAAAAACTGTTTTTT
cdr3_aa: CASSHKWGNEKLFF
j_call: TRBJ1-4
v_call: TRBV11-2
clone_size: NA
d_call: NA

cdr3_nt: TGTGCCAGCAGTTGGGATAGGGTGGGCAGCAATCAGCCCCAGCATTTT
cdr3_aa: CASSWDRVGSNQPQHF
j_call: TRBJ1-5
v_call: TRBV6-6
clone_size: few
d_call: NA

cdr3_nt: TGCGCCAGCAGCTTGGCCGGAAGGACACCGGGAAACATTCAGTACTTC
cdr3_aa: CASSLAGRTPGNIQYF
j_call: TRBJ2-4
v_call: TRBV5-1
clone_size: NA
d_call: NA

cdr3_nt: TGTGCCAGCTCACGGAACAGGGGGTCGGGCACAGATACGCAGTATTTT
cdr3_aa: CASSRNRGSGTDTQYF
j_call: TRBJ2-3
v_call: TRBV18
clone_size: NA
d_call: TRBD1

cdr3_nt: TGTGCCAGCAGCCCGAAAGGGACTTCTCTAACCTACGAGCAGTACTTC
cdr3_aa: CASSPKGTSLTYEQYF
j_call: TRBJ2-7
v_call: TRBV7-3
clone_size: NA
d_call: NA

cdr3_nt: TGCGCCAGCAGCTCCGGGACTAGCGGCGCCAATGAGCAGTTCTTC
cdr3_aa: CASSSGTSGANEQFF
j_call: TRBJ2-1
v_call: TRBV5-1
clone_size: NA
d_call: TRBD2